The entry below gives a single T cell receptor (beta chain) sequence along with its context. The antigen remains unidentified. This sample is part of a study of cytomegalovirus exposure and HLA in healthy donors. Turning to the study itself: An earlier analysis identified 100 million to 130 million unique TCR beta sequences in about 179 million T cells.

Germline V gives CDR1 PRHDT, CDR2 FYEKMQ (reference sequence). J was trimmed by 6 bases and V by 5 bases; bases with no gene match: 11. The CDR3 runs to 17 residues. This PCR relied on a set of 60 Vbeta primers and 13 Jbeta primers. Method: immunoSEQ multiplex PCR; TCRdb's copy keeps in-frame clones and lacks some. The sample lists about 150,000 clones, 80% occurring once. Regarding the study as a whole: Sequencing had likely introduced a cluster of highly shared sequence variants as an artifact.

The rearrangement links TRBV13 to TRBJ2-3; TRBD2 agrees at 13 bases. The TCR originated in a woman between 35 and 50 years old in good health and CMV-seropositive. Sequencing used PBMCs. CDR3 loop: CASSLRLAGGIMDTQYF. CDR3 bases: TGTGCCAGCAGCCTACGACTAGCGGGAGGTATAATGGATACGCAGTATTTT.